These T cell receptor beta chains were read from a single sample in a study of Ad26.COV2.S vaccination and SARS-CoV-2 variants. TCRdb keeps only in-frame clones here, not all; method: immunoSEQ multiplex PCR. The sample has about 420,000 clones, roughly 90% seen once; the top ten hold 3.6%. The sequenced sample was peripheral blood, obtained in a trial of Ad26.COV2.S vaccine versus placebo. These TCRs come from a person aged 18-60 years who received the Ad26.COV2.S COVID-19 vaccine or a placebo. Each CDR3 is given with its conserved first and last residue. The D gene is left open where the match is weak. Size is omitted from some rows. Given values are once, few, many or a class for expanded clones.

v_call: TRBV18; d_call: NA; clone_size: NA; j_call: TRBJ1-1; cdr3_aa: CASSPREGREAFF; cdr3_nt: TGTGCCAGCTCACCAAGGGAGGGGCGTGAAGCTTTCTTT
v_call: TRBV6-5; d_call: TRBD1; clone_size: NA; j_call: TRBJ1-4; cdr3_aa: CASRLTGGANEKLFF; cdr3_nt: TGTGCCAGCAGGCTTACAGGGGGCGCGAATGAAAAACTGTTTTTT
v_call: TRBV28; d_call: NA; clone_size: NA; j_call: TRBJ2-7; cdr3_aa: CASSHASGSGSYEQYF; cdr3_nt: TGTGCCAGCAGTCACGCCTCGGGAAGCGGGTCCTACGAGCAGTACTTC
v_call: TRBV7-3; d_call: TRBD2; clone_size: NA; j_call: TRBJ2-2; cdr3_aa: CASSPGLAQNTGELFF; cdr3_nt: TGTGCCAGCAGCCCGGGACTAGCTCAGAACACCGGGGAGCTGTTTTTT
v_call: TRBV7-2; d_call: NA; clone_size: NA; j_call: TRBJ2-5; cdr3_aa: CASSLGGPPGTQYF; cdr3_nt: TGTGCCAGCAGCTTAGGGGGACCACCGGGGACCCAGTACTTC
v_call: TRBV12-5; d_call: NA; clone_size: once; j_call: TRBJ1-1; cdr3_aa: CASGYGSNTEAFF; cdr3_nt: TGTGCTAGTGGTTACGGGTCGAACACTGAAGCTTTCTTT
v_call: TRBV5-1; d_call: TRBD1; clone_size: NA; j_call: TRBJ2-2; cdr3_aa: CASSLVGTGAGELFF; cdr3_nt: TGCGCCAGCAGCTTGGTTGGGACAGGGGCCGGGGAGCTGTTTTTT
v_call: TRBV28; d_call: TRBD1; clone_size: NA; j_call: TRBJ2-2; cdr3_aa: CASALGDRITGELFF; cdr3_nt: TGTGCCAGCGCCTTAGGGGACAGGATAACCGGGGAGCTGTTTTTT
v_call: TRBV7-2; d_call: NA; clone_size: NA; j_call: TRBJ2-2; cdr3_aa: CASSLGTDPGELFF; cdr3_nt: TGTGCCAGCAGCTTAGGGACGGATCCCGGGGAGCTGTTTTTT
v_call: TRBV7-2; d_call: NA; clone_size: NA; j_call: TRBJ2-5; cdr3_aa: CASSFQGPTHQETQYF; cdr3_nt: TGTGCCAGCAGCTTCCAGGGGCCTACGCACCAAGAGACCCAGTACTTC
v_call: TRBV15; d_call: NA; clone_size: NA; j_call: TRBJ2-7; cdr3_aa: CATSSSQDSYYEQYF; cdr3_nt: TGTGCCACCAGCAGTTCACAGGACTCGTACTACGAGCAGTACTTC
v_call: TRBV28; d_call: NA; clone_size: NA; j_call: TRBJ2-2; cdr3_aa: CASSLLRFDGELFF; cdr3_nt: TGTGCCAGCAGTTTATTGCGGTTTGACGGGGAGCTGTTTTTT
v_call: TRBV5-1; d_call: TRBD2; clone_size: NA; j_call: TRBJ2-5; cdr3_aa: CASSFASGGAETQYF; cdr3_nt: TGCGCCAGCAGCTTTGCTAGCGGGGGGGCAGAGACCCAGTACTTC
v_call: TRBV13; d_call: TRBD1; clone_size: NA; j_call: TRBJ1-1; cdr3_aa: CASSLVQGGFDTEAFF; cdr3_nt: TGTGCCAGCAGCTTAGTCCAGGGGGGTTTTGACACTGAAGCTTTCTTT
v_call: TRBV27; d_call: NA; clone_size: NA; j_call: TRBJ2-7; cdr3_aa: CASSLWGDTYEQYF; cdr3_nt: TGTGCCAGCAGTTTATGGGGGGATACGTACGAGCAGTACTTC
v_call: TRBV6-2/TRBV6-3; d_call: TRBD2; clone_size: NA; j_call: TRBJ2-3; cdr3_aa: CASSPGLESADTQYF; cdr3_nt: TGTGCCAGCAGTCCGGGACTAGAGTCCGCAGATACGCAGTATTTT
v_call: TRBV7-2; d_call: NA; clone_size: NA; j_call: TRBJ1-4; cdr3_aa: CASTLPKGGRKDEKLFF; cdr3_nt: TGTGCCAGCACTCTACCGAAGGGGGGGCGGAAGGATGAAAAACTGTTTTTT
v_call: TRBV7-2; d_call: TRBD1; clone_size: NA; j_call: TRBJ2-5; cdr3_aa: CASSLDKTGAETQYF; cdr3_nt: TGTGCCAGCAGCCTGGATAAGACAGGGGCAGAGACCCAGTACTTC
v_call: TRBV7-3; d_call: TRBD2; clone_size: NA; j_call: TRBJ2-7; cdr3_aa: CASSLTGGTFYEQYF; cdr3_nt: TGTGCCAGCAGCTTAACGGGGGGGACTTTTTACGAGCAGTACTTC
v_call: TRBV7-9; d_call: TRBD1; clone_size: NA; j_call: TRBJ2-2; cdr3_aa: CASSLPGQGNTGELFF; cdr3_nt: TGTGCCAGCAGCTTACCGGGACAGGGTAACACCGGGGAGCTGTTTTTT
v_call: TRBV7-2; d_call: NA; clone_size: NA; j_call: TRBJ1-5; cdr3_aa: CASSLLSQSNQPQHF; cdr3_nt: TGTGCCAGCAGCTTACTAAGTCAGAGCAATCAGCCCCAGCATTTT
v_call: TRBV4-1; d_call: NA; clone_size: once; j_call: TRBJ2-5; cdr3_aa: CASSQLGGLLRETQYF; cdr3_nt: TGCGCCAGCAGCCAACTGGGGGGGCTATTGCGGGAGACCCAGTACTTC
v_call: TRBV4-1; d_call: TRBD1; clone_size: NA; j_call: TRBJ1-2; cdr3_aa: CASSHAIRDSGASRYGYTF; cdr3_nt: TGCGCCAGCAGCCACGCTATCCGGGACAGCGGGGCTTCTAGGTATGGCTACACCTTC
v_call: TRBV4-2; d_call: NA; clone_size: NA; j_call: TRBJ2-5; cdr3_aa: CASSQGVAETQYF; cdr3_nt: TGTGCCAGCAGCCAAGGGGTCGCGGAGACCCAGTACTTC
v_call: TRBV7-2; d_call: NA; clone_size: NA; j_call: TRBJ1-3; cdr3_aa: CASTRPFLGPVAGNTIYF; cdr3_nt: TGTGCCAGCACCAGACCCTTTCTAGGGCCAGTAGCTGGAAACACCATATATTTT
v_call: TRBV7-9; d_call: TRBD2; clone_size: NA; j_call: TRBJ2-5; cdr3_aa: CASSLLAGGPQETQYF; cdr3_nt: TGTGCCAGCAGCTTATTAGCGGGGGGGCCCCAAGAGACCCAGTACTTC
v_call: TRBV18; d_call: NA; clone_size: once; j_call: TRBJ2-7; cdr3_aa: CASSQGIVDEQYF; cdr3_nt: TGTGCCAGCTCCCAGGGCATTGTGGACGAGCAGTACTTC
v_call: TRBV6-5; d_call: TRBD1; clone_size: once; j_call: TRBJ2-1; cdr3_aa: CASSLRDSPYNEQFF; cdr3_nt: TGTGCCAGCAGTCTTAGGGACAGCCCCTACAATGAGCAGTTCTTC
v_call: TRBV4-1; d_call: TRBD1; clone_size: NA; j_call: TRBJ2-5; cdr3_aa: CASSHTSGQGQTQYF; cdr3_nt: TGCGCCAGCAGCCATACATCCGGACAGGGGCAGACCCAGTACTTC
v_call: TRBV7-2; d_call: TRBD1; clone_size: NA; j_call: TRBJ1-1; cdr3_aa: CASSFVDRDTEAFF; cdr3_nt: TGTGCCAGCAGCTTTGTGGACAGGGACACTGAAGCTTTCTTT
v_call: TRBV5-1; d_call: TRBD2; clone_size: NA; j_call: TRBJ2-1; cdr3_aa: CASSLALAGGYNEQFF; cdr3_nt: TGCGCCAGCAGCTTGGCACTAGCGGGGGGGTACAATGAGCAGTTCTTC
v_call: TRBV3-1/TRBV3-2; d_call: TRBD2; clone_size: NA; j_call: TRBJ2-5; cdr3_aa: CASSQDWRLAGVDQETQYF; cdr3_nt: TGTGCCAGCAGCCAAGATTGGCGTCTAGCGGGGGTAGACCAAGAGACCCAGTACTTC
v_call: TRBV28; d_call: NA; clone_size: NA; j_call: TRBJ1-2; cdr3_aa: CASSEVRYGYTF; cdr3_nt: TGTGCCAGCAGTGAGGTTAGGTATGGCTACACCTTC
v_call: TRBV6-2/TRBV6-3; d_call: NA; clone_size: NA; j_call: TRBJ1-2; cdr3_aa: CASSPQGGYGYTF; cdr3_nt: TGTGCCAGCAGCCCACAGGGTGGTTATGGCTACACCTTC
v_call: TRBV19; d_call: NA; clone_size: NA; j_call: TRBJ2-2; cdr3_aa: CASSIGVGITGELFF; cdr3_nt: TGTGCCAGTAGTATCGGAGTGGGGATCACCGGGGAGCTGTTTTTT